This T cell receptor beta chain came from a study of prognosis after radiotherapy for stage I lung cancer. From genomic DNA, TCR beta CDR3 was amplified by two-round multiplex PCR. With primers specific to each TRBV and TRBJ gene, the first-round PCR was performed. TCRdb ran MiXCR on the multiplex PCR reads and lists one entry per CDR3 protein. The sample holds 20,000 or so distinct CDR3 sequences, around two fifths seen once. The CDR3 has 15 residues. Germline V gene data show CDR1 as SGDLS and CDR2 as YYNGEE. Trimming stripped 5 bases from V and 9 bases from J, with 21 bases between. Notes on the study in general: Patients who developed distant metastases had lower Shannon entropy after stereotactic body radiation therapy.

Concerning this clonotype itself: No antigen is known for it. A far larger clone is one nucleotide away, so this likely arose from a read error.

A volume of six milliliters of peripheral blood was collected by draw at each of two time points. The chain joins TRBV9 to TRBJ1-5, with D uncertain. Material: PBMCs, obtained before or after stereotactic body radiation therapy (not recorded which). The TCR comes from a donor aged 50 or older with non-small cell lung cancer. The CDR3 DNA reads as TGTGCCAGCAGTGAAGATGACCAACCCAGGCTGCCCCAGCATTTT. This encodes CASSEDDQPRLPQHF. Based on the CDR3 plus reference TRBV9 and TRBJ1-5, the full variable domain is DSGVTQTPKHLITATGQRVTLRCSPRSGDLSVYWYQQSLDQGLQFLIQYYNGEERAKGNILERFSAQQFPDLHSELNLSSLELGDSALYFCASSEDDQPRLPQHFGDGTRLSIL.